Listed below are T cell receptor beta chains from one sample, sequenced in a study of T cells in Graves' hyperthyroidism and ophthalmopathy. TCRdb re-called the multiplex PCR reads with MiXCR, one entry per CDR3 protein. The sample lists roughly 500,000 distinct CDR3 sequences, 46% occurring once. Input material: peripheral blood or thyroid tissue (not recorded which). The origin of the receptors is an adult woman with Graves' disease, either hyperthyroidism or ophthalmopathy (not recorded which). The CDR3 runs from the conserved cysteine through the conserved F or W. Each record gives: J gene, CDR3 length, V gene, clone size, CDR3 protein. Where a row states a size, it is once, few, many or the class of an expanded clone; other rows omit it.

>TRBJ1-4|15|TRBV10-3|many
CAISGTGFGDEKLFF
>TRBJ1-4|15|TRBV5-6|-
CASSMGQGLNEKLFF
>TRBJ2-5|16|TRBV7-6|many
CASSGRVRLAQETQYF
>TRBJ1-1|17|TRBV25-1|-
CASSEYKGAPGGTEAFF
>TRBJ2-2|17|TRBV7-2|-
CASSSISGRAQSGELFF
>TRBJ1-6|13|TRBV2|-
CASSPGAGQPLHF
>TRBJ1-1|13|TRBV5-1|-
CASSTYRGTEAFF
>TRBJ2-7|13|TRBV2|-
CASSSFAPDEQYF
>TRBJ1-2|13|TRBV29-1|-
CSVDRRARNGYTF
>TRBJ2-5|16|TRBV29-1|-
CSVEGGRDREGGTQYF
>TRBJ1-5|13|TRBV12-3/TRBV12-4|-
CASSWGVLKPQHF
>TRBJ2-7|14|TRBV5-1|many
CASSLVGRLGEQYF
>-|12|TRBV29-1|few
CSLQGAGNEQFF
>TRBJ2-7|16|TRBV14|-
CASSRGGAGGAYEQYF
>TRBJ2-2|16|TRBV7-8|-
CASSYLGLAGTGELFF
>TRBJ1-2|13|TRBV5-5|many
CASSLRGGHGYTF
>TRBJ1-3|15|TRBV10-3|many
CAISERGRIGNTIYF
>TRBJ2-7|14|TRBV20-1|many
CSALDGTGGYEQYF
>TRBJ2-5|16|TRBV7-2|-
CASSLGDRGRGETQYF
>TRBJ1-3|16|TRBV19|many
CASTPLGALSGNTIYF
>TRBJ2-7|11|TRBV20-1|many
CSATQDYEQYF
>TRBJ2-7|15|TRBV7-8|-
CASGPDGQGIYEQYF
>TRBJ2-7|16|TRBV7-6|-
CASSSVPSGNGHEQYF
>TRBJ2-6|16|TRBV5-8|many
CASSLFGGPGANVLTF
>TRBJ1-2|15|TRBV5-1|-
CASSHDSISNYGYTF
>TRBJ2-7|15|TRBV5-1|-
CASSPTAGGPYEQYF
>TRBJ2-7|15|TRBV25-1|-
CASSLTSANSYEQYF
>TRBJ1-3|15|TRBV20-1|many
CSARDLGTSGNTIYF
>TRBJ1-2|11|TRBV9|few
CASSADYGYTF
>TRBJ2-7|13|TRBV29-1|-
CSSELLATLEQYF
>TRBJ1-2|14|TRBV7-9|few
CASSFRGPNYGYTF
>TRBJ2-2|15|TRBV7-9|-
CASSRALVSTGELFF
>TRBJ2-7|13|TRBV20-1|-
CSARTGLTYEQYF
>TRBJ1-6|14|TRBV7-9|-
CASNPPAKGVSLHF
>TRBJ2-5|14|TRBV10-2|few
CASRSGTGQETQYF
>TRBJ2-5|13|TRBV29-1|-
CSVIQGRGQPQYF
>TRBJ1-2|14|TRBV14|many
CASSQGTRTGGYTF
>TRBJ1-3|13|TRBV15|few
CATSRDRTNTIYF
>TRBJ2-6|15|TRBV5-1|many
CASSPGATGANVLTF
>TRBJ2-7|14|TRBV29-1|-
CSVEDRDRGYEQCF
>TRBJ2-2|16|TRBV10-3|many
CAISEGLREVGGELFF
>TRBJ2-7|15|TRBV7-9|once
CASSLAGAVTYEQYF
>TRBJ1-5|18|TRBV10-3|-
CAISQIDGEGYSNQPQHF
>TRBJ1-1|16|TRBV20-1|few
CSASRGWGAVNTEAFF
>TRBJ1-6|12|TRBV20-1|-
CSARAGVSPLHF
>TRBJ1-5|13|TRBV20-1|once
CSASWQTNQPQHF